This T cell receptor (beta chain) was sequenced during a study of T cell responses to AZD1222 COVID-19 vaccine. Only in-frame clones appear in the TCRdb table, and some are missing; sequencing was by immunoSEQ multiplex PCR. The sample contains 90,000 to 150,000 clones, about 89% of which appear only once. With respect to this clone: The antigen is undetermined.

The CDR3 is 13 residues long. Per germline, CDR1 MNHEY and CDR2 SMNVEV (reference sequence). V was shortened by 5 bases and J by 5 bases, with 12 bases between the two germline ends. Study-wide results and caveats: Mostly white British, mostly female donors; authors suggested clonal diversity may be underestimated. The peak T cell response came first, and repertoires were sampled only after it. Nearly half of spike-specific TCRs reportedly target unmutated variant regions.

This rearrangement joins TRBV27 to TRBJ1-2; D unclear. Sample: peripheral blood, taken 28 days after the second AZD1222 dose. The receptor was isolated from an adult who received the AZD1222 COVID-19 vaccine. The CDR3 sequence is CASSPRLLYGYTF. CDR3 bases: TGTGCCAGCAGTCCACGGCTCCTATATGGCTACACCTTC.